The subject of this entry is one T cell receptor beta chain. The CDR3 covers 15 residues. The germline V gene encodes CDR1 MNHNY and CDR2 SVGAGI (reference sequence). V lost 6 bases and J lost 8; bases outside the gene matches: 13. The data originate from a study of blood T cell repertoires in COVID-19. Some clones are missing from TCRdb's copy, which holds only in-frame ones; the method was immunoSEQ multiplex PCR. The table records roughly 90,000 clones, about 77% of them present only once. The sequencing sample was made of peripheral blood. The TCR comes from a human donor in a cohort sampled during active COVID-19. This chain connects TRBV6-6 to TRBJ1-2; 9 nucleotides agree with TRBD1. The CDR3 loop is CASSISQGASKGYTF. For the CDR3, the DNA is TGTGCCAGCAGCATTTCACAGGGGGCTTCGAAAGGCTACACCTTC.